This T cell receptor beta chain is from a study of blood T cell repertoires in COVID-19. Looking at the study overall: Italy, Spain and the United States were the sources of the convalescent and acute COVID-19 samples. T cells, B-cell-depleted T cells, or PBMCs supplied cDNA or gDNA.

Original data processing: Cell counts per sample came from amplifying reference gene primers. Libraries were prepared by immunoSEQ multiplex PCR; TCRdb keeps only in-frame clonotypes and omits some of them. V and J calls and clone size are given by that table; D and trimming were obtained from the DNA. The repertoire has about 180,000 clones, about 88% of them found once; the top ten carry roughly 2.9%. Germline CDR1 and CDR2: SNHLY and FYNNEI. Trimming at V came to 10 bases and at J to 0 bases, leaving 12 bases not matched to a gene. The CDR3 runs to 18 residues. V and J are TRBV2 and TRBJ2-1, with 13 positions matching TRBD2. The sequence was obtained from a woman aged 30 to 39 with active or convalescent COVID-19. The sample consisted of peripheral blood. CDR3 sequence (DNA): TGTGCCACGAAGGGACTAGCGGGGTTTGGGGACTCCTACAATGAGCAGTTCTTC. It yields the protein CATKGLAGFGDSYNEQFF.